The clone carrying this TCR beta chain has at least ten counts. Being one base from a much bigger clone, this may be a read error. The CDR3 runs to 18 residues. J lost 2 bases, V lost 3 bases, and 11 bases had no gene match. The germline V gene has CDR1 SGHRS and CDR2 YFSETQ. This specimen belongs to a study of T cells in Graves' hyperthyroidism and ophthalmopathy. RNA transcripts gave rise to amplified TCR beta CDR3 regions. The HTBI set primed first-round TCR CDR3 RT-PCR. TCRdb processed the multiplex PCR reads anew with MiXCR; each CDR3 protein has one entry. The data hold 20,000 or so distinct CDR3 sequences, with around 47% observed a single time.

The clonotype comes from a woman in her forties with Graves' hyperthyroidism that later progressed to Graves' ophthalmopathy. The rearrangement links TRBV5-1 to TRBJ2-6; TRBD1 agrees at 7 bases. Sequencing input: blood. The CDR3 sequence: CASSSRGGEEPGANVLTF. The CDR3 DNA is TGCGCCAGCAGCTCGAGAGGGGGCGAAGAACCTGGGGCCAACGTCCTGACTTTC.